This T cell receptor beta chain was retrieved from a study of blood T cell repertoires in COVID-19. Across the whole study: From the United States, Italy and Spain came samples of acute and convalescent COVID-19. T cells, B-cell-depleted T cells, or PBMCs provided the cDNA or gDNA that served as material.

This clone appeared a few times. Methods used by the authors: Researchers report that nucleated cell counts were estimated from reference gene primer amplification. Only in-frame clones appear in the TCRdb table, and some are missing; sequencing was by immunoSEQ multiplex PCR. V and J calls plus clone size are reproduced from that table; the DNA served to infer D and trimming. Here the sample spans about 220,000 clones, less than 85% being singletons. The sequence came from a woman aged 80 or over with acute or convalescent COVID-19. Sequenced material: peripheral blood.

CDR3 DNA sequence: TGTGCCAGCAGCCACCAGGGGGTACCCACTGAAGCTTTCTTT. Translation: CASSHQGVPTEAFF. The chain uses TRBV7-3 and TRBJ1-1, with 7 bases identical to TRBD1. The V gene's germline CDR1 is SGHTA and CDR2 FQGTGA. The CDR3 is 14 amino acids. The V gene end was trimmed by 5 bases and the J gene end by 4 bases; junction bases not matched to a gene: 7. The full variable domain, in which reference TRBV7-3 and TRBJ1-1 provide the parts outside the CDR3, is GAGVSQTPSNKVTEKGKYVELRCDPISGHTALYWYRQSLGQGPEFLIYFQGTGAADDSGLPNDRFFAVRPEGSVSTLKIQRTERGDSAVYLCASSHQGVPTEAFFGQGTRLTVV.